These T cell receptor beta chains were read from a single sample in a study of blood T cell repertoires in COVID-19. The repertoire was sequenced with immunoSEQ multiplex PCR; TCRdb's copy has only in-frame clones and lacks some. The repertoire has 250,000 or so clones, more than 75% of them found once; the top ten carry over 2.5%. Sequencing input: PBMCs or T cells enriched from blood (not recorded which). The receptors originated from a woman under 30 who had recovered from COVID-19. CDR3s include the opening cysteine and the closing phenylalanine or tryptophan. Fields, in order: CDR3 protein, J gene, V gene.

CDR3 protein: CASSLAQNTDTQYF
J gene: TRBJ2-3
V gene: TRBV7-2

CDR3 protein: CASSLEERGALNEQFF
J gene: TRBJ2-1
V gene: TRBV7-2

CDR3 protein: CASSLALADSSTDTQYF
J gene: TRBJ2-3
V gene: TRBV5-1

CDR3 protein: CVSSVSADSSNQPQHF
J gene: TRBJ1-5
V gene: TRBV9

CDR3 protein: CASSVRYGGDNEQFF
J gene: TRBJ2-1
V gene: TRBV9

CDR3 protein: CASSNRSTNEKLFF
J gene: TRBJ1-4
V gene: TRBV21-1

CDR3 protein: CASSLGGTGRRQYF
J gene: TRBJ2-7
V gene: TRBV11-2

CDR3 protein: CASSHQDSRNTIYF
J gene: TRBJ1-3
V gene: TRBV4-2

CDR3 protein: CASSFRRGSLIETQYF
J gene: TRBJ2-5
V gene: TRBV11-1

CDR3 protein: CAFYPGGHGYTF
J gene: TRBJ1-2
V gene: TRBV30

CDR3 protein: CASRPDRMNTEAFF
J gene: TRBJ1-1
V gene: TRBV27

CDR3 protein: CASSANVREKMNQPQHF
J gene: TRBJ1-5
V gene: TRBV18

CDR3 protein: CASSRGLGRAREKLFF
J gene: TRBJ1-4
V gene: TRBV4-1

CDR3 protein: CASSPKDRAIMGNSPLHF
J gene: TRBJ1-6
V gene: TRBV2

CDR3 protein: CASSLATAREGEQYF
J gene: TRBJ2-7
V gene: TRBV11-2